The rows below give T cell receptor beta chains drawn from one sample of a study of beta chain features in type 1 diabetes. The data were produced by immunoSEQ multiplex PCR, yet TCRdb's version contains in-frame clones alone and is incomplete. Of approximately 600,000 clones listed, roughly 12% are singletons. The sequenced sample consisted of naive CD4+ T cells from blood. The origin of the receptors is a man aged 25-40 years with type 1 diabetes. Both conserved end residues are part of each CDR3. The D gene is left open where the match is weak. Not all rows give a size; the values are once, few, many and, for expanded clones, a class.

D gene | J gene | clone size | V gene | CDR3 DNA | CDR3 protein
- | TRBJ1-2 | few | TRBV7-3 | TGTGCCAGCAGCTTCGGCCCCAACTATGGCTACACCTTC | CASSFGPNYGYTF
- | TRBJ2-1 | few | TRBV19 | TGTGCCAGTAGCCCCTCCGCGCGGGGAGGATTCTATGAGCAGTTCTTC | CASSPSARGGFYEQFF
TRBD1 | TRBJ2-5 | few | TRBV25-1 | TGTGCCAGCAGTGAATTCGTACAGGGGGTGGAGCAGTACTTC | CASSEFVQGVEQYF
TRBD1 | TRBJ2-3 | - | TRBV15 | TGTGCCACCAGCACCCTCGATGGGACAGGCACAGATACGCAGTATTTT | CATSTLDGTGTDTQYF
TRBD1 | TRBJ1-4 | - | TRBV30 | TGTGCCTGGGGGAAACAGGGGAATGAAAAACTGTTTTTT | CAWGKQGNEKLFF
- | TRBJ2-7 | - | TRBV11-2 | TGTGCCAGCAGCTTGTCGGCGCCCGAGCAGTACTTC | CASSLSAPEQYF
- | TRBJ1-2 | - | TRBV7-2 | TGTGCCAGCAGCTTAGTACGGGAAGTTAGCTATGGCTACACCTTC | CASSLVREVSYGYTF
- | TRBJ2-6 | - | TRBV6-5 | TGTGCCAGCAGTTACACCGACACTTCTGGGGCCAACGTCCTGACTTTC | CASSYTDTSGANVLTF
- | TRBJ1-6 | few | TRBV20-1 | TGCAGTGCTAGCAACAATTCACCCCTCCACTTT | CSASNNSPLHF
- | TRBJ1-2 | - | TRBV9 | TGTGCCAGCAGCGTTGCCTCAGGTCTTAACTATGGCTACACCTTC | CASSVASGLNYGYTF
- | TRBJ1-1 | - | TRBV5-6 | TGTGCCAGCAGTGCCATAGACAAGAACACTGAAGCTTTCTTT | CASSAIDKNTEAFF
- | TRBJ2-3 | few | TRBV28 | TGTGCCAGCAGTTTACCGGGGGTGGGAACAGATACGCAGTATTTT | CASSLPGVGTDTQYF
- | TRBJ1-6 | few | TRBV6-5 | TGTGCCAGCAGTCGGGACCTCGGGACCACGTCACCCCTCCACTTT | CASSRDLGTTSPLHF
- | TRBJ2-5 | - | TRBV5-4 | TGTGCCAGCAGCTCCCCGGGGTTGGAGACCCAGTACTTC | CASSSPGLETQYF
- | TRBJ2-3 | - | TRBV5-1 | TGCGCCAGCAGCTTGGCCGGTTTAGGGGGCACAGATACGCAGTATTTT | CASSLAGLGGTDTQYF
TRBD1 | TRBJ1-4 | few | TRBV30 | TGTGCCTGGAGTGACTTCCCTTGGACAGGGGATGAAAAACTGTTTTTT | CAWSDFPWTGDEKLFF
- | TRBJ2-1 | - | TRBV14 | TGTGCCAGCAGCCTCGTGGGGAGTCCCGATGAGCAGTTCTTC | CASSLVGSPDEQFF
TRBD1 | TRBJ1-2 | few | TRBV6-5 | TGTGCCAGCAGTTCGTACCCTACAGGGGTAGGCTACACCTTC | CASSSYPTGVGYTF
- | TRBJ2-3 | - | TRBV7-9 | TGTGCCAGCAGTCCCAGCGGGCTCATCACAGATACGCAGTATTTT | CASSPSGLITDTQYF
TRBD2 | TRBJ2-3 | - | TRBV28 | TGTGCCAGCAGTTCTAGCGGGGGCGCGGCCGGAGACACGCAGTATTTT | CASSSSGGAAGDTQYF
TRBD2 | TRBJ2-1 | - | TRBV7-2 | TGTGCCAGCAGCCCAGCGGGGGGGAAGTACAATGAGCAGTTCTTC | CASSPAGGKYNEQFF
- | TRBJ1-2 | - | TRBV7-9 | TGTGCCAGCAGCTCTACAGGGACTCATGGCTACACCTTC | CASSSTGTHGYTF
TRBD1 | TRBJ2-5 | few | TRBV30 | TGTGCCTGGAGTGGGGTAGAGACAGGGGTACGGACCCAGTACTTC | CAWSGVETGVRTQYF
- | TRBJ2-2 | - | TRBV6-1 | TGTGCCAGCAGTGTACGCACCGGGGAGCTGTTTTTT | CASSVRTGELFF
TRBD2 | TRBJ2-3 | few | TRBV7-8 | TGTGCCAGCACCGGGGAGGGGAAGTCACCGAGGACAGATACGCAGTATTTT | CASTGEGKSPRTDTQYF
- | TRBJ1-4 | - | TRBV9 | TGTGCCAGCAGCGCCCGTGAGTGGGATGAAAAACTGTTTTTT | CASSAREWDEKLFF
TRBD1 | TRBJ2-2 | - | TRBV4-3 | TGCGCCAGCAGCCAAGATTTAGGGACAGGGGGCGCCGGCGGGGAGCTGTTTTTT | CASSQDLGTGGAGGELFF